The clone carrying this T cell receptor beta chain has more than one count but fewer than ten. TCRdb's table, derived via immunoSEQ multiplex PCR, lists solely in-frame clones and lacks some. This sample has approximately 210,000 clones, with 82% found just once. The data are from a study of blood T cell repertoires in COVID-19. V lost 0 bases and J 1 base, leaving 7 bases between the germline ends. The CDR3 has 14 residues. Germline CDR1 is SGHNT and CDR2 is YYREEE (reference sequence). This receptor was obtained from an older woman who had recovered from COVID-19. The chain couples TRBV5-4 to TRBJ2-5, with a tentative D call TRBD2 (5 bases). Sample: PBMCs or T cells enriched from blood (not recorded which). Here the CDR3 reads CASSLGRGQETQYF. CDR3 nucleotides: TGTGCCAGCAGCTTGGGACGGGGCCAAGAGACCCAGTACTTC.